The 6 T cell receptor beta chains below come from one sample, sequenced in a study of T cell responses to AZD1222 COVID-19 vaccine. Clones were sequenced by immunoSEQ multiplex PCR, and TCRdb holds only the in-frame ones, with some missing. This sample has about 56,000 clones, with approximately 85% found just once. Here the sequenced sample was peripheral blood, taken on day 0 of AZD1222 vaccination. The source of these receptors is an adult in good health.

This clone was found a few times. V usage is TRBV7-9 and J usage is TRBJ1-5, with D unclear. V was cut by 5 bases and J by 3 bases, with 5 bases left in between. Germline V gene data show CDR1 as SEHNR and CDR2 as FQNEAQ (reference sequence). The CDR3 length is 12 residues. As DNA, the CDR3 is TGTGCCAGCAGCCGGGACAATCAGCCCCAGCATTTT. It codes for CASSRDNQPQHF.

This chain uses TRBV6-5 with TRBJ2-7, with 8 bases aligning to TRBD1. The germline V gene has CDR1 MNHEY and CDR2 SVGAGI. The CDR3 runs 15 residues. V lost 6 bases to trimming and J lost 5 bases; unmatched junction nucleotides: 12. The CDR3 here is CASSLMDRAKDEQYF. The CDR3 DNA is TGTGCCAGCAGCCTCATGGACAGGGCAAAGGACGAGCAGTACTTC.

The chain combines TRBV30 with TRBJ2-7; TRBD1 matches 9 bases. CDR1 is GTSNPN and CDR2 is SVGIG in the germline V gene (reference sequence). The V gene end was trimmed by 0 bases and the J gene end by 5 bases; junction bases not matched to a gene: 5. The CDR3 is 14 amino acids. The CDR3 DNA reads as TGTGCCTGGAGTGTAGACAGGGGGAGGCACGAGCAGTACTTC. Its protein product is CAWSVDRGRHEQYF.

The genes are TRBV9 and TRBJ1-5, with no clear D. The CDR3 extends over 14 amino acids. V was shortened by 5 bases and J by 0 bases, with 9 bases between the two germline ends. The V gene's germline CDR1 is SGDLS and CDR2 YYNGEE. The CDR3 bases are TGTGCCAGCAGTCCTGACTATAGCAATCAGCCCCAGCATTTT. Translating it yields CASSPDYSNQPQHF. Full variable domain (rest looked up from reference TRBV9 and TRBJ1-5): DSGVTQTPKHLITATGQRVTLRCSPRSGDLSVYWYQQSLDQGLQFLIQYYNGEERAKGNILERFSAQQFPDLHSELNLSSLELGDSALYFCASSPDYSNQPQHFGDGTRLSIL.

This sequence joins TRBV25-1 and TRBJ1-2; 7 bases fit TRBD1. Losses at the gene ends were 5 bases for V and 8 bases for J; bases not matched to a gene: 11. The germline V gene has CDR1 MGHDK and CDR2 SYGVNS. CDR3 length: 14 residues. CDR3 sequence reads: CASSFLGGEEGYTF. The CDR3 DNA is TGTGCCAGCAGTTTCCTAGGGGGCGAAGAAGGCTACACCTTC.

V usage is TRBV5-1 and J usage is TRBJ1-2; TRBD1 matches at 7 bases. CDR1 and CDR2 from the germline V gene are SGHRS and YFSETQ. Losses at the gene ends were 4 bases for V and 4 bases for J; bases not matched to a gene: 7. The CDR3 length is 14 residues. The CDR3 loop is CASSGTGTAYGYTF. CDR3 nucleotides: TGCGCCAGCAGCGGTACAGGGACAGCCTATGGCTACACCTTC. Supplemented by reference TRBV5-1 and TRBJ1-2, the full variable domain reads KAGVTQTPRYLIKTRGQQVTLSCSPISGHRSVSWYQQTPGQGLQFLFEYFSETQRNKGNFPGRFSGRQFSNSRSEMNVSTLELGDSALYLCASSGTGTAYGYTFGSGTRLTVV.